The clone carrying this T cell receptor beta chain has only one observation. Method: immunoSEQ multiplex PCR; TCRdb's copy keeps in-frame clones and lacks some. The sample carries approximately 230,000 clones, over 75% recorded once. Trimming left V 4 bases short and J 2 bases short, with 17 bases between. Germline CDR1 and CDR2: SEHNR and FQNEAQ (reference sequence). This CDR3 is built from 16 residues. The data belong to a study of control samples from healthy donors and cancer patients. The source material was PBMCs. This TCR was recovered from a woman in her sixties or seventies with lung cancer. The chain has TRBV7-9 and TRBJ1-1; D call uncertain. The CDR3 DNA is TGTGCCAGCAGCTCCCAAAAAGCGCTGGTAAACACTGAAGCTTTCTTT. It translates to CASSSQKALVNTEAFF.